This TCR beta chain was identified during a study of technical replicates of blood from a few donors. Profiled with immunoSEQ multiplex PCR; TCRdb holds only in-frame clones, not every one. Counted here are some 87,000 clones, 80% to 95% occurring once; the ten biggest clones make up about 0.4%. The V end was cut by 3 bases, the J end by 4 bases, with 13 bases between. CDR1 is LNHDA, CDR2 SQIVND, per germline (reference sequence). This CDR3 is 15 amino acids long. The sequence was collected from a human donor in good health. This chain uses TRBV19 with TRBJ1-5, with D possibly TRBD1 on 5 matching bases. Sequencing was carried out using T cells isolated from PBMCs. This CDR3 reads CASSIYRQGNQPQHF. The CDR3 DNA is TGTGCCAGTAGTATTTATCGGCAGGGAAATCAGCCCCAGCATTTT.